The clone carrying this TCR beta chain came up a few times. Time point described: patch test 2, 6 weeks after DPC sensitization. The treatment: therapeutic diphenylcyclopropenone sensitization with weekly scalp DPC. This specimen belongs to a study of human T cells and chemical hapten exposure. Overall study context: Sensitization applied 2% DPC to roughly 2 cm by roughly 2 cm of upper inner arm skin.

CDR1 DFQATT and CDR2 SNEGSKA come from the germline V gene (reference sequence). V shed 6 bases and J shed 5 bases, with 24 bases lying between them. The CDR3 has 16 residues. TCRdb re-called the RACE reads through MiXCR, storing one row per CDR3 protein. The sample consists of nearly 95,000 distinct CDR3 sequences, 9.5% to 11% of them appearing once. The sequences come from whole blood, collected in connection with sensitization to the hapten diphenylcyclopropenone (DPC). This sequence was found in a man aged 35 to 55 with alopecia areata. Some clones in this sample may be carry-over from other donors' samples. The chain combines TRBV20-1 with TRBJ2-3, with a weak D call TRBD1 (6 bases). In nucleotides, the CDR3 is TGCAGTGCCAAACGGTGGAGTTCTGGACAGTTAGATACGCAGTATTTT. Protein product: CSAKRWSSGQLDTQYF.